This T cell receptor (beta chain) was profiled in a study of blood T cells in healthy people across ages. A J-beta primer mix and a sample-barcoded 5' primer were used in a second PCR of roughly 7 to 12 cycles. Each CDR3 protein is one row after TCRdb ran MiXCR on the 5' RACE reads. The sample carries some 1.8 million distinct CDR3 sequences, around 40% recorded once. Study results and limitations: Naive CD4+ cells and diversity were both higher in long-lived donors than in aged donors. Across samples, TCR beta diversity tracked strongly with naive T cell percentage.

About this clonotype itself: Its antigen is not identified.

Germline V gives CDR1 SEHNR, CDR2 FQNEAQ (reference sequence). CDR3 length: 16 residues. V was clipped by 1 base and J by 2 bases; unmatched bases: 4. The receptor was derived from a human donor in good health. The V call is TRBV7-9, the J call TRBJ1-4; 7 nucleotides line up with TRBD1. Specimen: blood. The CDR3 DNA reads TGTGCCAGCAGCTTAGAGGGGGCGCTCACTAATGAAAAACTGTTTTTT. The encoded protein is CASSLEGALTNEKLFF.